The next 22 T cell receptor beta chains were all read from a single sample in a study of blood T cell repertoires in COVID-19. The repertoire was sequenced with immunoSEQ multiplex PCR; TCRdb's copy has only in-frame clones and lacks some. The data hold hundreds of thousands of clones, with over 80% observed a single time. The sequencing input was peripheral blood. These receptors all come from a woman aged 18-29 years with acute or convalescent COVID-19.

The gene calls are TRBV28 and TRBJ2-7; D is possibly TRBD2 (6 bases). The CDR3 spans 11 residues. Germline CDR1 reads MDHEN; CDR2 reads SYDVKM. V was cut by 9 bases and J by 1 base, with 7 bases left in between. DNA for the CDR3: TGTGCCAGTCGGGAGTCCTACGAGCAGTACTTC. Amino acid sequence: CASRESYEQYF.

This chain uses TRBV9 with TRBJ1-1; 7 positions match TRBD1. V shed 0 bases and J 8 bases; nucleotides not matched to a gene: 1. Per germline, CDR1 SGDLS and CDR2 YYNGEE. The CDR3 has 12 amino acids. The CDR3 DNA reads TGTGCCAGCAGCGTAGGGGACAGCGAAGCTTTCTTT. Protein: CASSVGDSEAFF.

The V gene is TRBV6-4, the J gene TRBJ2-3; 9 nucleotides line up with TRBD2. The CDR3 covers 13 residues. The germline V gene has CDR1 MRHNA and CDR2 SNTAGT. V was pared by 9 bases and J by 2 bases, with 3 bases of the junction left unmatched. CDR3 bases: TGTGCCAGTAGCGGGGGCAACACAGATACGCAGTATTTT. It codes for CASSGGNTDTQYF.

Concerning this clone: The same CDR3 arises from other DNA sequences in this sample as well. The chain has TRBV3-1 (or the pseudogene TRBV3-2) and TRBJ1-1; D gene ambiguous. The CDR3 totals 14 residues. Looked up from germline, CDR1 is LGHDT and CDR2 is YNNKEL (reference sequence). Trimming stripped 4 bases from V and 1 base from J, with 10 bases between. CDR3 DNA sequence: TGTGCCAGCAGCCGAAAAGGAGGGAACACTGAAGCTTTCTTT. Translation: CASSRKGGNTEAFF.

This chain links TRBV28 with TRBJ1-2, with 7 bases aligning to TRBD1. From germline, CDR1 is MDHEN and CDR2 SYDVKM. The CDR3 has 14 amino acids. Trimming took 3 bases from V and 5 from J; bases not matched to a gene: 6. For the CDR3, the DNA is TGTGCCAGCAGTTTGCGGGGACAGCCGTATGGCTACACCTTC. It yields the protein CASSLRGQPYGYTF.

The chain couples TRBV4-3 to TRBJ1-5; TRBD1 is a possible D gene (5 bases). In germline, CDR1 is LGHNA, CDR2 YSLEER. The CDR3 extends over 15 amino acids. The germline V and J ends were trimmed by 3 bases and 8 bases, with 17 bases remaining between them. The CDR3, as DNA: TGCGCCAGCAGCCAGGGTGTGACCGGAGGGGAGCCCCAGCATTTT. Its protein product is CASSQGVTGGEPQHF.

The rearrangement joins TRBV6-6 to TRBJ1-3, with TRBD1 matching 11 bases. This CDR3 is built from 17 residues. Germline V gives CDR1 MNHNY, CDR2 SVGAGI (reference sequence). V trimming: 5 bases; J trimming: 1 base; junction bases outside the gene matches: 7. This CDR3 is CASSPWTGGSSGNTIYF. Written as DNA, the CDR3 is TGTGCCAGCAGTCCTTGGACAGGGGGCTCATCTGGAAACACCATATATTTT.

The chain uses TRBV19 and TRBJ1-5; 7 bases line up with TRBD1. Per the germline V gene, CDR1 is LNHDA and CDR2 is SQIVND (reference sequence). The CDR3 extends over 16 amino acids. V lost 4 bases and J lost 4; bases outside the gene matches: 10. This chain's CDR3 is CASSTPKGAFNQPQHF. CDR3 coding DNA: TGTGCCAGTAGTACTCCGAAGGGGGCGTTTAATCAGCCCCAGCATTTT.

This chain connects TRBV25-1 to TRBJ2-7; 7 nucleotides align to TRBD1. The V gene end was trimmed by 4 bases and the J gene end by 7 bases; junction bases not matched to a gene: 16. Germline CDR1 reads MGHDK; CDR2 reads SYGVNS. This CDR3 is built from 16 residues. The CDR3 sequence is CASSAHQTGRVGEQYF. In DNA, the CDR3 is TGTGCCAGCAGTGCCCACCAGACAGGGAGAGTGGGAGAGCAGTACTTC.

This chain joins TRBV27 and TRBJ1-2; the match to TRBD1 covers 9 bases. This CDR3 spans 15 amino acids. The germline V gene encodes CDR1 MNHEY and CDR2 SMNVEV (reference sequence). The J segment lost 7 bases and the V segment lost 5 bases, leaving 11 bases of the junction unmatched. The CDR3 DNA reads as TGTGCCAGCAGTGACACCGGGACAGGGTCTTTTGGCTACACCTTC. Translating it yields CASSDTGTGSFGYTF.

The chain combines TRBV5-6 with TRBJ1-5; weak D call: TRBD1 (5 bases). V was shortened by 4 bases and J by 7 bases, with 12 bases between the two germline ends. CDR1 SGHDT and CDR2 YYEEEE come from the germline V gene. The CDR3 is 13 amino acids. CDR3: CASSHQGSQPQHF. CDR3 bases: TGTGCCAGCAGCCACCAGGGCAGCCAGCCCCAGCATTTT. The complete variable domain, with remaining parts taken from reference TRBV5-6 and TRBJ1-5, reads DAGVTQSPTHLIKTRGQQVTLRCSPKSGHDTVSWYQQALGQGPQFIFQYYEEEERQRGNFPDRFSGHQFPNYSSELNVNALLLGDSALYLCASSHQGSQPQHFGDGTRLSIL.

This sequence joins TRBV30 and TRBJ1-4; D possibly corresponds to TRBD1 (5 bases). CDR1 and CDR2 (germline): GTSNPN, SVGIG (reference sequence). This CDR3 comprises 18 residues. V was trimmed by 4 bases and J by 3 bases, leaving 24 bases between them. As DNA, the CDR3 is TGTGCCTGGACGGCACAGGCATATAATCTTGACTCTAATGAAAAACTGTTTTTT. Amino acid sequence: CAWTAQAYNLDSNEKLFF.

This chain joins TRBV24-1 and TRBJ2-1; 7 nucleotides match TRBD1. The germline gives CDR1 KGHDR, CDR2 SFDVKD. Trimming took 5 bases from V and 5 from J; bases not matched to a gene: 8. There are 15 residues in the CDR3. CDR3 DNA: TGTGCCACCAGTGCCTCCGGGACAGTCAACAATGAGCAGTTCTTC. It specifies CATSASGTVNNEQFF.

The chain is built from TRBV9 and TRBJ1-1; D possibly corresponds to TRBD1 (5 bases). V lost 0 bases and J lost 3, with 12 bases in between. Germline values: CDR1 SGDLS, CDR2 YYNGEE. The CDR3 covers 15 residues. Written as DNA, the CDR3 is TGTGCCAGCAGCGTAGATGGGGCAGAGCACACTGAAGCTTTCTTT. Residues: CASSVDGAEHTEAFF. The full variable domain, in which reference TRBV9 and TRBJ1-1 provide the parts outside the CDR3, is DSGVTQTPKHLITATGQRVTLRCSPRSGDLSVYWYQQSLDQGLQFLIQYYNGEERAKGNILERFSAQQFPDLHSELNLSSLELGDSALYFCASSVDGAEHTEAFFGQGTRLTVV.

The J gene is TRBJ2-5, the V gene TRBV29-1; 10 bases align to TRBD1. V dropped 3 bases and J dropped 0; count of bases not matched to a gene: 16. This CDR3 is 19 amino acids long. CDR1 is SQVTM, CDR2 ANQGSEA, per germline. The DNA of the CDR3 is TGCAGCGTTGACCCCTGGCGACAGGGGGCGAAAAACGACCAAGAGACCCAGTACTTC. This encodes CSVDPWRQGAKNDQETQYF.

The chain is built from TRBV7-8 and TRBJ1-3; 7 bases map to TRBD1. Germline values: CDR1 SGHVS, CDR2 FQNEAQ. V dropped 5 bases and J dropped 1; count of bases not matched to a gene: 8. This CDR3 has 16 residues. CDR3 nucleotides: TGTGCCAGCAGCACCTCGACAGGGTCTTCTGGAAACACCATATATTTT. It specifies CASSTSTGSSGNTIYF.

The chain combines TRBV19 with TRBJ1-1, with a weak D call TRBD1 (5 bases). V dropped 5 bases and J dropped 1 base, with 11 bases sitting between them. The CDR3 runs to 14 residues. CDR1 LNHDA and CDR2 SQIVND come from the germline V gene (reference sequence). The CDR3 loop reads CASSLPGPNTEAFF. CDR3 coding DNA: TGTGCCAGTAGTTTGCCAGGGCCGAACACTGAAGCTTTCTTT.

This clone appeared a single time. The chain combines TRBV25-1 with TRBJ1-2; D possibly corresponds to TRBD1 (5 bases). CDR1 MGHDK and CDR2 SYGVNS come from the germline V gene. CDR3 length: 16 residues. Trimming cost V 5 bases and J 4 bases, with 20 bases left between them. CDR3: CASSPRQTLRAYGYTF. The CDR3 region has the DNA TGTGCCAGCAGTCCCCGACAGACCCTACGGGCCTATGGCTACACCTTC.

This chain joins TRBV27 and TRBJ1-1; D is undetermined. The CDR3 is 13 residues long. The germline V gene has CDR1 MNHEY and CDR2 SMNVEV (reference sequence). Trimming took 4 bases from V and 3 from J, leaving 9 bases between them. CDR3 DNA: TGTGCCAGCAGTTCCCGTCGTTACACTGAAGCTTTCTTT. It yields the protein CASSSRRYTEAFF.

The chain is built from TRBV5-6 and TRBJ1-6, with D possibly being TRBD1 (6 bases). CDR3 length: 15 residues. Germline V CDR1 and CDR2: SGHDT, YYEEEE. V was pared by 4 bases and J by 5 bases, with 13 bases between. The CDR3 nucleotides read TGTGCCAGCAGCCTAATAGACAGGAATAATTCACCCCTCCACTTT. This gives the protein CASSLIDRNNSPLHF.

The chain couples TRBV7-9 to TRBJ1-3; no clear D gene. The germline V gene has CDR1 SEHNR and CDR2 FQNEAQ (reference sequence). The CDR3 spans 16 residues. The V end was cut by 3 bases, the J end by 1 base, with 13 bases between. CDR3 sequence (DNA): TGTGCCAGCAGCTTCCGAAGCTGGGCATCTGGAAACACCATATATTTT. Residues: CASSFRSWASGNTIYF.

The chain employs TRBV12-2 and TRBJ1-4. TRBV12-2 is deemed a pseudogene. The CDR3 spans 15 residues. CDR3 residues: CASRLADQRNEKLFF. Here the CDR3 DNA reads TGTGCAAGTCGCTTAGCGGATCAGCGGAATGAAAAACTGTTTTTT.